The clone carrying this T cell receptor (beta chain) has just a few counts. TCRdb recomputed calls from the 5' RACE reads with MiXCR, one row per CDR3 protein. The sample lists about 130,000 distinct CDR3 sequences, approximately 17% occurring once. This entry belongs to a study of T-cell memory formation after mild COVID-19. This CDR3 is 15 amino acids long. Trimming removed 0 bases at V and 6 bases at J, with 15 bases between. Per the germline V gene, CDR1 is DFQATT and CDR2 is SNEGSKA (reference sequence). The chain recombines TRBV20-1 with TRBJ2-1; D may correspond to TRBD1 or TRBD2 (5 bases each). The sequence came from a man younger than 35 who had mild COVID-19 (a few samples of this study predate the infection). Cell type and time point are not known. The specimen was PBMCs or a T cell subset sorted from them (not recorded which). The CDR3 nucleotides are TGCAGTGCTAGAGAGGGGGTTTCTGTGATCAATGAGCAGTTCTTC. Translating gives CSAREGVSVINEQFF.